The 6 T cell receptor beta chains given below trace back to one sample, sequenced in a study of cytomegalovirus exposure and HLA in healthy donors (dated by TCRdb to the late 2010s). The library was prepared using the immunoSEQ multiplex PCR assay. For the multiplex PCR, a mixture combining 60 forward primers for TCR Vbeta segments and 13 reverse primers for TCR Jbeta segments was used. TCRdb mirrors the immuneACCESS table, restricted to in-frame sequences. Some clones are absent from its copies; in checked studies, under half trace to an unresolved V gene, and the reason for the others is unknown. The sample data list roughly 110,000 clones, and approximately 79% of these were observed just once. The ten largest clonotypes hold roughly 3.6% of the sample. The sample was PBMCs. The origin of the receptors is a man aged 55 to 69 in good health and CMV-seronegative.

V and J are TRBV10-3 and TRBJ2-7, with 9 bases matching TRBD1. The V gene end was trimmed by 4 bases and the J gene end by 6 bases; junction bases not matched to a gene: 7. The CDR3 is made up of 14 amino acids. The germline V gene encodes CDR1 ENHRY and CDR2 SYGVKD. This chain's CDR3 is CAISVRTGVSEQYF. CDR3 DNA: TGTGCCATCAGTGTTAGGACAGGGGTTTCCGAGCAGTACTTC.

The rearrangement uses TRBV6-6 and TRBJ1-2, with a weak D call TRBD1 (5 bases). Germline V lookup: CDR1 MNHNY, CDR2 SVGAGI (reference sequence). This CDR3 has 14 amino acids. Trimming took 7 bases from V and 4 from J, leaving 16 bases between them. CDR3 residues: CASTLGSTGYGYTF. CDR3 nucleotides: TGTGCCAGCACCCTCGGGAGTACAGGCTATGGCTACACCTTC.

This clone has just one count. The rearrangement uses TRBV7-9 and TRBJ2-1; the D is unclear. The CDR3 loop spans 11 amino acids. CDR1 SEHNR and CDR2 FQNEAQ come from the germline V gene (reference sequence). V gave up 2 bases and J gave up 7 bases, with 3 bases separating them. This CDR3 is CASSLINEQFF. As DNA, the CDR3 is TGTGCCAGCAGCTTAATAAATGAGCAGTTCTTC.

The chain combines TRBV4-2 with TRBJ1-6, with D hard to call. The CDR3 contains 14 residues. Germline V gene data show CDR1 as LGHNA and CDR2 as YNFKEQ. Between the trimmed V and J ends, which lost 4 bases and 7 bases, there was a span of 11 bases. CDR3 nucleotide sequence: TGTGCCAGCAGCCTGGACTTAAGAAATTCACCCCTCCACTTT. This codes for CASSLDLRNSPLHF.

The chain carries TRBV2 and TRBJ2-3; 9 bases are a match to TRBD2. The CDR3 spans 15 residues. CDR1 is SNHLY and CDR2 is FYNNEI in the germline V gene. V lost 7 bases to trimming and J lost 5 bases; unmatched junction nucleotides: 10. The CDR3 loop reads CASTQGGGGGDTQYF. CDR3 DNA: TGTGCCAGCACCCAAGGGGGCGGGGGGGGAGATACGCAGTATTTT.

CDR3 region: CASSRREGSGGYTF. In DNA, the CDR3 is TGTGCCAGCAGCCGGCGGGAGGGTTCAGGTGGCTACACCTTC. The V call is TRBV28, the J call TRBJ1-2; D unclear. The CDR3 extends over 14 amino acids. Germline V gene sequence: CDR1 MDHEN, CDR2 SYDVKM. Between the trimmed V and J ends, which lost 6 bases and 7 bases, there was a span of 18 bases.